Listed below are T cell receptor beta chains from one sample, sequenced in a study of blood T cells in healthy people across ages. TCRdb independently ran MiXCR on the 5' RACE reads; one entry per CDR3 protein. The sample shows about 970,000 distinct CDR3 sequences, roughly 51% of them seen only once. Sequencing was carried out using blood. Receptors were obtained from a woman aged 60-75 years in good health. Both conserved end residues are part of each CDR3. A D gene is named only where the DNA matches it firmly. Size tells how often a clone was seen (once, few, many) or the class of an expanded clone, and some rows leave it out.

size | J | V | D | DNA | CDR3
NA | TRBJ1-4 | TRBV4-2 | TRBD1 | TGTGCCAGCAGACCACGGACAGGGGGCGATGAAAAACTGTTTTTT | CASRPRTGGDEKLFF
few | TRBJ2-4 | TRBV12-3/TRBV12-4 | NA | TGTGCCAGCAGTATAGACAGGATTCAGTACTTC | CASSIDRIQYF
many | TRBJ2-7 | TRBV21-1 | NA | TGTGCCAGCCAGACAGGCCCTCCAGTCTACGAGCAGTACTTC | CASQTGPPVYEQYF
NA | TRBJ2-4 | TRBV12-3/TRBV12-4 | NA | TGTGCCAGCAGCCCGGGGTCCAAAAACATTCAGTACTTC | CASSPGSKNIQYF
NA | TRBJ1-4 | TRBV20-1 | NA | TGCAGTGCTAGACCCTCCCGGAGTCACCTTGAAAAACTGTTTTTT | CSARPSRSHLEKLFF
NA | TRBJ2-7 | TRBV6-6 | TRBD1 | TGTGCCAGCAGTTACGCTTCACCGGGACAGGGGTCCGAGCAGTACTTC | CASSYASPGQGSEQYF
NA | TRBJ1-2 | TRBV29-1 | TRBD1 | TGCAACATACAGGGGGCAGATGGCTACACCTTC | CNIQGADGYTF
few | TRBJ2-4 | TRBV18 | NA | TGTGCCAGCTCACCCGGGACTCGGCTTCTAGCCAAAAACATTCAGTACTTC | CASSPGTRLLAKNIQYF
few | TRBJ1-4 | TRBV20-1 | NA | TGCAGTGCCCCCTCAGGGGATAATGAAAAACTGTTTTTT | CSAPSGDNEKLFF
NA | TRBJ1-4 | TRBV5-6 | NA | TGTGCCAGCAGCTTGGGTTACGGGAAAGTACTGTTTTTT | CASSLGYGKVLFF
NA | TRBJ2-7 | TRBV4-2 | NA | TGTGCCAGCAGCCAAGACCCGACAGCACCCAATGAGCAGTACTTC | CASSQDPTAPNEQYF
NA | TRBJ2-1 | TRBV5-1 | TRBD2 | TGCGCCAGCAGCCCCTGGGGTAGCGGGAACACCCGCTCCTACAATGAGCAGTTCTTC | CASSPWGSGNTRSYNEQFF
NA | TRBJ2-1 | TRBV7-2 | TRBD1 | TGTGCCAGCAGCCTACAGGGGCCGGGCTCCTACAATGAGCAGTTCTTC | CASSLQGPGSYNEQFF
NA | TRBJ2-2 | TRBV6-5 | TRBD1 | TGTGCCAGCAGCAACGACAGGGGGCCTACCGGGGAGCTGTTTTTT | CASSNDRGPTGELFF
few | TRBJ2-5 | TRBV7-2 | TRBD1 | TGTGCCAGCAGCATCAACACTGGACAGGGTGGGACCCAGTACTTC | CASSINTGQGGTQYF
few | TRBJ2-5 | TRBV7-2 | NA | TGTGCCAGCAGCATAAGGACAGCCCTTCTTGAGACCCAGTACTTC | CASSIRTALLETQYF
many | TRBJ2-3 | TRBV7-2 | NA | TGTGCCAGCACCCGCACAGATACGCAGTATTTT | CASTRTDTQYF
once | TRBJ2-7 | TRBV18 | TRBD2 | TGTGCCAGCTCTCCCGGGACTAGCGGAGAAGGGGGCGAGCAGTACTTC | CASSPGTSGEGGEQYF
NA | TRBJ1-2 | TRBV6-1 | NA | TGTGCCAGCAGTAGGGACGGACTCCTGAGGGGCTACACCTTC | CASSRDGLLRGYTF
NA | TRBJ1-6 | TRBV11-2 | TRBD1 | TGTGCCAGCAGTACATGGACAGGTTCAAATTCACCCCTCCACTTT | CASSTWTGSNSPLHF
few | TRBJ2-3 | TRBV4-1 | TRBD1 | TGCGCCAGCAGCCAAGGCCGGGACAGGGGGCGAGCAGATACGCAGTATTTT | CASSQGRDRGRADTQYF
many | TRBJ2-5 | TRBV20-1 | NA | TGCAGTGCTAAATATCGCCAAGAGACCCAGTACTTC | CSAKYRQETQYF
NA | TRBJ1-6 | TRBV7-2 | NA | TGTGCCAGCAGCTTACAATTAAGGAATTCACCCCTCCACTTT | CASSLQLRNSPLHF
NA | TRBJ1-1 | TRBV7-9 | NA | TGTGCCAGCAGCTTATCGGGGGTGTTAAAAAAAAACCCTGAAGCTTTCTTT | CASSLSGVLKKNPEAFF
NA | TRBJ2-5 | TRBV7-2 | TRBD1 | TGTGCCAGCAGCTTCCACGGGGACAGGGCAGAGACCCAGTACTTC | CASSFHGDRAETQYF
few | TRBJ2-5 | TRBV11-2 | NA | TGTGCCAGCAGCCCCGGTGCTGGCACGTTCGAAGAGACCCAGTACTTC | CASSPGAGTFEETQYF
NA | TRBJ2-1 | TRBV4-1 | TRBD1 | TGCGCCAGCAGCCAACCGACAGGGTCCTACAATGAGCAGTTCTTC | CASSQPTGSYNEQFF
NA | TRBJ1-2 | TRBV20-1 | NA | TGCAGTGCTAGACCTTCCCACCGGGGACGACCTGGCTACACCTTC | CSARPSHRGRPGYTF
few | TRBJ2-5 | TRBV6-5 | TRBD2 | TGTGCCAGCAGTAAACCTTCTAGCGGGAGTCGGGAGACCCAGTACTTC | CASSKPSSGSRETQYF
NA | TRBJ2-3 | TRBV14 | TRBD2 | TGTGCCAGCTCGGTAGCGGGAGGTTTAGATACGCAGTATTTT | CASSVAGGLDTQYF
few | TRBJ2-1 | TRBV28 | TRBD1 | TGTGCCAGCATGGTTTTAACTTTTGGGGACAGCAACAATGAGCAGTTCTTC | CASMVLTFGDSNNEQFF